This TCR beta chain was profiled in a study of blood T cells in healthy people across ages. Study-level results: Unsorted PBMC material precluded a definitive naive versus antigen-experienced comparison.

Then a second PCR, running about 6 to 12 cycles, was carried out with a sample-barcoded 5' primer and a J-beta primer mix. Via MiXCR, TCRdb re-called the 5' RACE reads, giving one row per CDR3 protein. The sample includes about 930,000 distinct CDR3 sequences, roughly 29% of them seen just once. This clonotype was picked up a small number of times. Its antigen remains unidentified. The germline gives CDR1 SGHTA, CDR2 FQGNSA. The CDR3 spans 19 residues. V shed 1 base and J shed 0 bases, with 20 bases lying between them. A further study also used this sample, focusing on T cells of mothers and their children. Turning to that study: Every mother produced more than 9.5 million TCR beta CDR3 reads, whereas every child provided 3 million to 3.5 million.

Material: blood. J is TRBJ2-3 and V is TRBV7-2; D is unclear. This receptor was obtained from a woman aged 40 to 50 in good health. The CDR3: CASSLVGSPSAASTDTQYF. In DNA form, the CDR3 reads TGTGCCAGCAGCTTAGTTGGCTCGCCCAGCGCCGCAAGCACAGATACGCAGTATTTT.